Listed here are 4 T cell receptor beta chains from one sample, sequenced in a study of T cells in Graves' hyperthyroidism and ophthalmopathy. TCR beta CDR3 sequences were amplified from RNA transcripts. First-round RT-PCR of the TCR CDR3 relied on the HTBI primer set. A single record per CDR3 protein comes from TCRdb applying MiXCR to the multiplex PCR reads. The sample lists hundreds of thousands of distinct CDR3 sequences; just under 45% were seen once. The sequenced sample was peripheral blood or thyroid tissue (not recorded which). The receptors derive from an adult man with Graves' disease, either hyperthyroidism or ophthalmopathy (not recorded which).

V and J are TRBV19 and TRBJ1-2; perhaps TRBD1 as D (6 bases). The CDR3 runs to 14 residues. CDR1 and CDR2 (germline): LNHDA, SQIVND (reference sequence). The V end lost 4 bases, the J end lost 5 bases, and 14 bases lay between the germline ends. This chain's CDR3 is CASSKDSGTYGYTF. The CDR3 DNA is TGTGCCAGTAGTAAGGACAGTGGGACGTATGGCTACACCTTC.

This sequence joins TRBV7-6 and TRBJ2-7, with TRBD1 matching over 10 bases. Germline loops: CDR1 SGHVS, CDR2 FNYEAQ. The V gene end was trimmed by 5 bases and the J gene end by 2 bases; junction bases not matched to a gene: 6. The CDR3 loop spans 15 amino acids. CDR3 nucleotide sequence: TGTGCCAGCAGCCCCTCGACAGGGGGCGCCTACGAGCAGTACTTC. Protein product: CASSPSTGGAYEQYF.

About this clonotype: It may be a read error: a sequence one base away is much more abundant. The chain combines TRBV7-6 with TRBJ1-3; a possible D gene is TRBD1 (6 bases). Per germline, CDR1 SGHVS and CDR2 FNYEAQ. The V gene lost 5 bases and the J gene lost 0 bases, with 14 bases spanning the gap. The CDR3 runs 16 residues. The CDR3 DNA reads TGTGCCAGCAGCACCTCGACAGGTGGCTCTGGAAACACCATATATTTT. Its protein product is CASSTSTGGSGNTIYF.

The rearrangement uses TRBV6-5 and TRBJ2-5; the D gene is possibly TRBD2 (6 bases). V shed 4 bases and J shed 0 bases, with 15 bases lying between them. The length of the CDR3 is 16 residues. Germline values: CDR1 MNHEY, CDR2 SVGAGI. CDR3 region: CASSFGSSAHQETQYF. The DNA of the CDR3 is TGTGCCAGCAGTTTCGGGTCTAGCGCCCACCAAGAGACCCAGTACTTC.